This TCR beta chain was obtained from a study of regulatory T cells in long-lasting Graves disease. Study-level information: Antithyroid drug use was under 3 months in newly diagnosed Graves' patients. Study-wide results and limits: Thyroid tissue went unstudied; only peripheral blood was examined.

This clonotype occurred a few times. Its antigen is currently unknown. Library construction for TCR beta used iRepertoire HTBI primers and Arm-PCR of CDR3 regions. MiXCR, run by TCRdb on the multiplex PCR reads, gives a single entry per CDR3 protein. Among 250,000 to 300,000 distinct CDR3 sequences listed, roughly 18% were seen once. Time point reported: newly diagnosed GD, antithyroid drugs for less than 3 months. Construction of the TCR library relied on RNA isolated from PBMCs. These data were likewise used in another study, on T cells in Graves' hyperthyroidism and ophthalmopathy. That work contributes: Newly diagnosed patients aged 18 to 65 had hyperthyroidism of under 2 months' duration. In the first-round RT-PCR of the TCR CDR3, the HTBI primer set was used.

The source is a woman aged 30 to 39 with Graves disease. Sample: peripheral blood mononuclear cells (PBMCs), taken at new diagnosis, from a patient treated with antithyroid drugs.

The CDR3 DNA is TGTGCCAGTAGTATAGGGGGGGGACAGGCTACAGGACGGCAGTTCTTC. It translates to CASSIGGGQATGRQFF. This chain links TRBV19 with TRBJ2-1, with a tentative D call TRBD1 (8 bases). The germline V and J ends were trimmed by 1 base and 12 bases, with 22 bases remaining between them. The CDR3 loop spans 16 amino acids. CDR1 LNHDA and CDR2 SQIVND come from the germline V gene (reference sequence).